This passage covers 32 T cell receptor beta chains from one sample sequenced in a study of OX40 agonist ivuxolimab in advanced cancers. The repertoire was sequenced with immunoSEQ multiplex PCR; TCRdb's copy has only in-frame clones and lacks some. The repertoire holds approximately 40,000 clones, with roughly 90% as singletons. Sample: CD4+ or CD8+ T cells sorted from blood, taken in a trial of the OX40 agonist ivuxolimab. All receptors derive from an adult with an advanced solid tumor such as melanoma, head and neck, liver or kidney cancer.

The CDR3 loop is CASSANREQYF. The CDR3 DNA reads TGTGCCAGCAGCGCAAACCGCGAGCAGTACTTC. This sequence joins TRBV7-8 and TRBJ2-7; D gene ambiguous. The V end was cut by 5 bases, the J end by 6 bases, with 8 bases between. The germline V gene encodes CDR1 SGHVS and CDR2 FQNEAQ. The CDR3 covers 11 residues.

V and J are TRBV2 and TRBJ1-3; weak D call: TRBD1 (6 bases). Germline V CDR1 and CDR2: SNHLY, FYNNEI. Trimming stripped 10 bases from V and 4 bases from J, with 11 bases between. This CDR3 contains 12 residues. The CDR3 coding sequence is TGTGCCACTCTAGACAGGGGAAACACCATATATTTT. Residues: CATLDRGNTIYF. Complete variable domain (other parts from reference TRBV2 and TRBJ1-3): EPEVTQTPSHQVTQMGQEVILRCVPISNHLYFYWYRQILGQKVEFLVSFYNNEISEKSEIFDDQFSVERPDGSNFTLKIRSTKLEDSAMYFCATLDRGNTIYFGEGSWLTVV.

This sequence joins TRBV9 and TRBJ1-1; a possible D gene is TRBD1 (6 bases). This CDR3 has 15 residues. Germline V CDR1 and CDR2: SGDLS, YYNGEE. The V and J ends lost 0 bases and 0 bases respectively, with 9 bases between them. This chain's CDR3 is CASSVGGGLNTEAFF. Written as DNA, the CDR3 is TGTGCCAGCAGCGTAGGAGGGGGATTGAACACTGAAGCTTTCTTT.

CDR3 amino acids: CASSPPAGGYSGANVLTF. The CDR3 DNA follows: TGTGCCAGCAGCCCCCCTGCGGGAGGATACTCTGGGGCCAACGTCCTGACTTTC. This chain joins TRBV7-3 and TRBJ2-6; 8 bases are a match to TRBD2. This CDR3 spans 18 amino acids. Germline trimming cut 5 bases from V and 0 bases from J; bases unmatched to any gene: 9. Germline CDR1 is SGHTA and CDR2 is FQGTGA.

This chain joins TRBV10-3 and TRBJ2-7, with a possible D match to TRBD2 (7 bases). Trimming left V 8 bases short and J 5 bases short, with 13 bases between. Germline V CDR1 and CDR2: ENHRY, SYGVKD. The CDR3 has 12 residues. The CDR3 sequence is CAIGEGVDEQYV. In DNA form, the CDR3 reads TGTGCCATCGGGGAGGGGGTGGACGAGCAGTACGTC.

In nucleotides, the CDR3 is TGTGCCAGCAGCGTAGGTATAAGTCGGGATGAGCAGTTCTTC. This translates into CASSVGISRDEQFF. The chain couples TRBV9 to TRBJ2-1; D gene uncertain. CDR1 SGDLS and CDR2 YYNGEE come from the germline V gene. CDR3 length: 14 residues. V lost 0 bases and J 8 bases, leaving 12 bases between the germline ends.

In this sample, this clone turned up once. The rearrangement joins TRBV6-1 to TRBJ2-7, with 10 bases lining up with TRBD1. J lost 5 bases, V lost 4 bases, and 8 bases had no gene match. The germline gives CDR1 MNHNS, CDR2 SASEGT. This CDR3 comprises 15 residues. The CDR3 coding sequence is TGTGCCAGCAGTGTGGACAGGGGGATTGTCAACGAGCAGTACTTC. Translation: CASSVDRGIVNEQYF.

The chain uses TRBV7-8 and TRBJ2-1, with TRBD2 identical over 12 bases. The CDR3 runs to 16 residues. Germline V gene data show CDR1 as SGHVS and CDR2 as FQNEAQ. Germline trimming cut 6 bases from V and 0 bases from J; bases unmatched to any gene: 3. The CDR3 nucleotides are TGTGCCAGCAGAACACTAGCGGGAGGCTCCTACAATGAGCAGTTCTTC. Amino acids: CASRTLAGGSYNEQFF.

The rearrangement links TRBV29-1 to TRBJ1-2; TRBD1 might be the D (6 bases). V lost 3 bases to trimming and J lost 6 bases, with 14 bases between them. In germline, CDR1 is SQVTM, CDR2 ANQGSEA. The CDR3 covers 13 residues. CDR3 protein: CSVDLRGLDGYTF. The CDR3 coding sequence is TGCAGCGTTGATCTCAGGGGTTTAGATGGCTACACCTTC.

This chain uses TRBV28 with TRBJ2-7; D might be TRBD2 (5 bases). Per germline, CDR1 MDHEN and CDR2 SYDVKM. The CDR3 is 13 amino acids. V lost 5 bases, J lost 3 bases, and 11 bases lay in between. The CDR3, as DNA: TGTGCCAGCAGTCAAAGCGGTTACTACGAGCAGTACTTC. Translated, it gives CASSQSGYYEQYF. The full variable domain, its missing parts supplied by reference TRBV28 and TRBJ2-7, is DVKVTQSSRYLVKRTGEKVFLECVQDMDHENMFWYRQDPGLGLRLIYFSYDVKMKEKGDIPEGYSVSREKKERFSLILESASTNQTSMYLCASSQSGYYEQYFGPGTRLTVT.

This clone was detected only once. The rearrangement joins TRBV7-9 to TRBJ2-1; weak D call: TRBD2 (6 bases). Deletions cut 11 bases from V and 7 bases from J, with 18 bases between. The CDR3 spans 13 residues. The V gene's germline CDR1 is SEHNR and CDR2 FQNEAQ (reference sequence). This CDR3 reads CAGTGEYGNEQFF. The DNA for the CDR3 is TGTGCCGGTACGGGGGAATATGGGAATGAGCAGTTCTTC.

This sequence joins TRBV6-4 and TRBJ1-2, with 7 bases lining up with TRBD1. CDR3 length: 15 residues. Germline assignment: CDR1 MRHNA and CDR2 SNTAGT. V was clipped by 6 bases and J by 6 bases; unmatched bases: 13. The CDR3 region is CASSPLPGQRHGYTF. Written as DNA, the CDR3 is TGTGCCAGCAGCCCCCTTCCGGGACAGAGGCATGGCTACACCTTC.

This chain connects TRBV28 to TRBJ2-7; tentatively, D is TRBD1 (6 bases). V gave up 3 bases and J gave up 5 bases, with 20 bases separating them. The CDR3 spans 16 residues. The V gene's germline CDR1 is MDHEN and CDR2 SYDVKM. The CDR3 region is CASSLGAGTNSHEQYF. CDR3 nucleotides: TGTGCCAGCAGTTTGGGGGCCGGGACAAATTCCCACGAGCAGTACTTC.

This rearrangement joins TRBV5-6 to TRBJ2-7; D may be TRBD2 (7 bases). Germline V gene sequence: CDR1 SGHDT, CDR2 YYEEEE. Trimming cost V 4 bases and J 7 bases, with 21 bases left between them. The CDR3 runs 15 residues. The DNA of the CDR3 is TGTGCCAGCAGCCTTGGGGGGGCCGACCCGTCGGAGCAGTACGTC. Amino acid sequence: CASSLGGADPSEQYV.

The V call is TRBV7-2, the J call TRBJ2-2; D is ambiguous. Germline CDR1 reads SGHTA; CDR2 reads FQGNSA. Trimming removed 1 base at V and 6 bases at J, with 3 bases between. There are 12 residues in the CDR3. The CDR3 nucleotides are TGTGCCAGCAGCTTAGTGCCCGGGGAGCTGTTTTTT. It codes for CASSLVPGELFF.

The V call is TRBV28, the J call TRBJ1-2, with D unresolved. The V and J ends lost 3 bases and 5 bases respectively, with 4 bases between them. Germline CDR1 and CDR2: MDHEN and SYDVKM. The CDR3 extends over 11 amino acids. The CDR3 reads CASSFGYGYTF. Here the CDR3 DNA reads TGTGCCAGCAGTTTTGGGTATGGCTACACCTTC.

This chain links TRBV6-6 with TRBJ2-7; 7 bases match TRBD1. Germline V gene lookup returns CDR1 MNHNY and CDR2 SVGAGI (reference sequence). The CDR3 totals 14 residues. After removal of 0 bases from V and 4 bases from J, the junction contained 3 bases not matched to a gene. CDR3 residues: CASSYSGQVYEQYF. The CDR3 DNA reads as TGTGCCAGCAGTTACTCTGGACAGGTTTACGAGCAGTACTTC.

The chain carries TRBV4-3 and TRBJ1-1; D gene unclear. Germline CDR1 LGHNA, CDR2 YSLEER. There are 14 residues in the CDR3. With 1 base removed from V and 2 bases from J, the gap between germline ends came to 8 bases. In DNA, the CDR3 is TGCGCCAGCAGCCAAGGGACTGCTAACACTGAAGCTTTCTTT. Amino acids: CASSQGTANTEAFF.

This chain uses TRBV2 with TRBJ2-7, with D unresolved. CDR1 is SNHLY, CDR2 FYNNEI, per germline. Trimming removed 1 base from V and 2 bases from J, with 6 bases in between. This CDR3 spans 13 amino acids. The CDR3 here is CASSEEGPYEQYV. CDR3 bases: TGTGCCAGCAGTGAAGAGGGTCCCTACGAGCAGTACGTC.

Only one count was recorded for this clone. The chain carries TRBV6-9 and TRBJ2-7; 8 bases map to TRBD1. Per the germline V gene, CDR1 is MNHGY and CDR2 is SVAAGI. The CDR3 consists of 12 residues. V trimming: 5 bases; J trimming: 3 bases; junction bases outside the gene matches: 0. CDR3 DNA: TGTGCCAGCAGTGGACAGGGCTACGAGCAGTACTTC. Translating it yields CASSGQGYEQYF.

The chain couples TRBV19 to TRBJ2-2, with 7 bases aligning to TRBD2. Trimming cost V 5 bases and J 6 bases; bases outside gene matches: 6. The germline gives CDR1 LNHDA, CDR2 SQIVND (reference sequence). The CDR3 is 14 residues long. CDR3 coding DNA: TGTGCCAGTAGTCTAACTAGCGCCGCCGGGGAGCTGTTTTTT. It is translated as CASSLTSAAGELFF.

Here the CDR3 DNA reads TGTGCCAGCAGCTCATCCCTAGCGGGAGCAGACGAGCAGTACTTC. It yields the protein CASSSSLAGADEQYF. The V gene is TRBV11-2, the J gene TRBJ2-7, with TRBD2 matching 10 bases. The CDR3 covers 15 residues. After removal of 4 bases from V and 5 bases from J, the junction contained 8 bases not matched to a gene. Germline V gives CDR1 SGHAT, CDR2 FQNNGV.

This clone was detected only once. The chain links TRBV7-6 to TRBJ1-4, with D possibly TRBD1 on 5 matching bases. The germline gives CDR1 SGHVS, CDR2 FNYEAQ. This CDR3 region has 15 residues. The V end was cut by 4 bases, the J end by 7 bases, with 16 bases between. CDR3 region: CASSSLGGKGEKLFF. CDR3 sequence (DNA): TGTGCCAGCAGCTCCCTGGGGGGTAAAGGTGAAAAACTGTTTTTT.

The chain carries TRBV9 and TRBJ1-5; D gene ambiguous. Trimming pared 1 base from V and 4 bases from J, leaving 18 bases between. The germline CDR1 and CDR2 sequences are SGDLS and YYNGEE. The CDR3 spans 17 residues. The DNA for the CDR3 is TGTGCCAGCAGCGTATGGGGTACAAAGATGGCGAATCAGCCCCAGCATTTT. Translation gives CASSVWGTKMANQPQHF.

The CDR3 bases are TGCGCCAGCAGCTTACGGGGGGGCGATCACACTGAAGCTTTCTTT. Translation: CASSLRGGDHTEAFF. The genes are TRBV5-1 and TRBJ1-1; the D gene is possibly TRBD1 (6 bases). The CDR3 runs to 15 residues. CDR1 and CDR2 from the germline V gene are SGHRS and YFSETQ. Trimming took 2 bases from V and 3 from J, leaving 14 bases between them.

This chain uses TRBV5-1 with TRBJ2-3; the D gene is possibly TRBD1 (5 bases). The V end lost 6 bases, the J end lost 6 bases, and 8 bases lay between the germline ends. The CDR3 is 11 residues long. Germline V lookup: CDR1 SGHRS, CDR2 YFSETQ. CDR3 in amino acids: CASIKGDTQYF. Written as DNA, the CDR3 is TGCGCCAGCATTAAGGGGGATACGCAGTATTTT.

The chain carries TRBV7-2 and TRBJ2-1, with D possibly being TRBD1 or TRBD2 (5 bases each). Germline V lookup: CDR1 SGHTA, CDR2 FQGNSA. The V end lost 2 bases, the J end lost 3 bases, and 11 bases lay between the germline ends. This CDR3 has 15 residues. CDR3 residues: CASSLSGLDYNEQFF. For the CDR3, the DNA is TGTGCCAGCAGCTTATCGGGGCTAGACTACAATGAGCAGTTCTTC.

The chain couples TRBV9 to TRBJ2-5; possible D gene TRBD1, 5 bases. V lost 2 bases and J lost 4, with 18 bases in between. The CDR3 consists of 16 residues. Germline V lookup: CDR1 SGDLS, CDR2 YYNGEE. CDR3 loop: CASSVTGGDGRETQYF. The CDR3 region has the DNA TGTGCCAGCAGCGTTACAGGTGGCGACGGCAGAGAGACCCAGTACTTC.

Here the CDR3 DNA reads TGTGCCATCAACCCTATGGGACAGAACTATGGCTACACCTTC. It specifies CAINPMGQNYGYTF. The chain recombines TRBV10-3 with TRBJ1-2; 7 positions agree with TRBD1. The CDR3 contains 14 residues. Germline V gene sequence: CDR1 ENHRY, CDR2 SYGVKD. Trimming removed 7 bases from V and 2 bases from J; junction bases left unmatched: 7.

The chain is built from TRBV5-1 and TRBJ1-1; perhaps TRBD1 as D (5 bases). Looked up from germline, CDR1 is SGHRS and CDR2 is YFSETQ. CDR3 size: 16 residues. Trimming pared 0 bases from V and 0 bases from J, leaving 12 bases between. The chain's CDR3 is CASSLGGQGMNTEAFF. In nucleotides, the CDR3 is TGCGCCAGCAGCTTGGGGGGTCAGGGTATGAACACTGAAGCTTTCTTT.

The CDR3 DNA is TGTGCCAGCGCTCCGGACAGGGCAACAGATACGCAGTATTTT. The encoded protein is CASAPDRATDTQYF. The gene calls are TRBV9 and TRBJ2-3; 8 positions agree with TRBD1. The trim removed 7 bases at V and 3 bases at J, leaving 7 bases unmatched. The CDR3 length is 14 residues. CDR1 and CDR2 from the germline V gene are SGDLS and YYNGEE.

J is TRBJ2-2 and V is TRBV25-1; D call uncertain. The CDR3 runs to 11 residues. Germline V gene lookup returns CDR1 MGHDK and CDR2 SYGVNS. Trimming cost V 2 bases and J 7 bases, with 2 bases left between them. In DNA, the CDR3 is TGTGCCAGCAGTGAAATCGGGGAGCTGTTTTTT. Residues: CASSEIGELFF.